This TCR beta chain comes out of a study of low-dose radiotherapy and immunotherapy resistance in tumors. For the study at large: Patients took oral aspirin 300 mg daily for four cycles from cycle 1 day 1.

The CDR3 is 14 amino acids. CDR1 and CDR2 from the germline V gene are MNHEY and SVGEGT. The V gene lost 5 bases and the J gene lost 0 bases, with 10 bases spanning the gap. Time point given: after trial treatment. The treatment here: LDRT plus nivolumab, ipilimumab, low-dose cyclophosphamide and aspirin (RACIN trial). Low-dose radiotherapy, low-dose cyclophosphamide, aspirin, ipilimumab and nivolumab were all given to the donors. Eligible patients had advanced solid tumors lacking tumor-infiltrating lymphocytes. Priming of first-strand cDNA relied on TRAV- and TRBV-specific primers (covering alpha and beta chains). Over 20 PCR cycles, TCRs were amplified from a constant-region primer and V-primer adapter. Isolated mRNA underwent amplification via in vitro transcription. A single record per CDR3 protein comes from TCRdb applying MiXCR to the reads. The data show fewer than 110,000 distinct CDR3 sequences, with around 20% seen just once and about 4% held by the top ten.

This clonotype was observed at least ten times. The receptor's source is a male donor with prostate cancer. The material was PBMCs, obtained after low-dose radiotherapy plus immunotherapy. The chain links TRBV6-2 or TRBV6-3 to TRBJ1-1; D ambiguous. For the CDR3, the DNA is TGTGCCAGCAGTGGAGTACAGTTGAACACTGAAGCTTTCTTT. Amino acid sequence: CASSGVQLNTEAFF.